The T cell receptor (beta chain) described here comes from a study of T cell clonality in common variable immunodeficiency. Only in-frame clones appear in the TCRdb table, and some are missing; sequencing was by immunoSEQ multiplex PCR. This sample carries about 23,000 clones, none of them present only once. By share, this clone counts as medium-sized. Its antigen is undetermined. The sequenced fragment ends 3 residues before the CDR3 boundary, so the rest is inferred from the germline J gene. Study observations and caveats: Repertoire-complication correlations in CVID were limited by patient heterogeneity. CVID subjects showed higher TCRbeta clonality than healthy controls. In common variable immunodeficiency, TCR beta chains reportedly carried fewer deletions and N-nucleotide insertions.

The V gene's germline CDR1 is SQVTM and CDR2 ANQGSEA. The CDR3 is made up of 12 amino acids. Trimming took 1 base from V and 6 from J; bases not matched to a gene: 3. Material for sequencing was peripheral blood mononuclear cells. This clonotype originated in a human donor with common variable immunodeficiency. The V and J genes are TRBV29-1 and TRBJ2-7, with 7 bases identical to TRBD1. This chain's CDR3 is CSVEGTGSEQYF. The part of the CDR3 DNA that was read is TGCAGCGTTGAAGGGACAGGAAGCGAG.